This T cell receptor beta chain was identified during a study of CD8+CD57+ T cells in acquired aplastic anemia. Findings of the study overall: Patients had fewer than 35 CD8+ CDR3 sequences in common with controls (the shared set).

According to the study, genomic DNA was the template for TCR beta VDJ and CDR3 profiling. One entry per CDR3 protein, called by TCRdb with MiXCR from the reads. The sample yields a few hundred thousand distinct CDR3 sequences, around 50% seen once. Patients chosen for sequencing had CD8+CD57+ cells that had expanded, as shown by flow cytometry. The diagnosis in all patients was severe acquired aplastic anemia. Patients were therapy-naive when their blood was sampled. On this clonotype: What it binds is not known.

CDR1 is DFQATT, CDR2 SNEGSKA, per germline (reference sequence). This CDR3 has 15 amino acids. V lost 0 bases and J 2 bases, leaving 12 bases between the germline ends. This TCR derives from a human donor with aplastic anemia. Sequenced input: sorted CD4+, CD8+, or CD8+CD57+ T cells (not recorded which) from PBMCs. The chain is built from TRBV20-1 and TRBJ2-3; D not resolved. CDR3 loop: CSARDEANYTDTQYF. The CDR3, as DNA: TGCAGTGCTAGAGATGAAGCTAACTACACAGATACGCAGTATTTT.